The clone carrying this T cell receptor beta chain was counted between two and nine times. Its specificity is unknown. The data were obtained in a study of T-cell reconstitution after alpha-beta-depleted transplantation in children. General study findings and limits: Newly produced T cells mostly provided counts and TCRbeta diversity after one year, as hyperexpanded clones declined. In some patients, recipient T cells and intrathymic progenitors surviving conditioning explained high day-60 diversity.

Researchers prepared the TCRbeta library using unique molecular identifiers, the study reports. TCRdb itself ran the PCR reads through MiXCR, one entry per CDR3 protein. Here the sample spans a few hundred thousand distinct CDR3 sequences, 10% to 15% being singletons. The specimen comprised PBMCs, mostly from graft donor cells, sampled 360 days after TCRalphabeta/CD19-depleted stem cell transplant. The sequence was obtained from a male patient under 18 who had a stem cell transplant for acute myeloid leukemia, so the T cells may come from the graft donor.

The CDR3 spells CSARYQDRQEKGYTF. The DNA of the CDR3 is TGCAGTGCTAGGTATCAAGACAGGCAAGAGAAAGGCTACACCTTC. The genes are TRBV20-1 and TRBJ1-2; the D gene is possibly TRBD1 (6 bases). This CDR3 comprises 15 residues. Trimming removed 3 bases from V and 8 bases from J, with 22 bases in between. The germline V gene encodes CDR1 DFQATT and CDR2 SNEGSKA (reference sequence).